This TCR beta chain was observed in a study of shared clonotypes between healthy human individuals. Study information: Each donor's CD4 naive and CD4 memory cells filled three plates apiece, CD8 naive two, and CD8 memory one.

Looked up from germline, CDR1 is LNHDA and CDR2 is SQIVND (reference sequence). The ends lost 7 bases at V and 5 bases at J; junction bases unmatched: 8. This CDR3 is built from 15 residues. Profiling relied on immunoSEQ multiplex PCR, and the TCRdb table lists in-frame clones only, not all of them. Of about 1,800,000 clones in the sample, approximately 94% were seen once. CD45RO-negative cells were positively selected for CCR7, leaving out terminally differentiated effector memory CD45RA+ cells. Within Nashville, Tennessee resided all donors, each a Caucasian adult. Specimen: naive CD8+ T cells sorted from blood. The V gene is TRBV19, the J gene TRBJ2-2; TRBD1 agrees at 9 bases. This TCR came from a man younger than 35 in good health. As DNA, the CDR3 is TGTGCCAGTATTCGGGACAGGGAAGGAACCGGGGAGCTGTTTTTT. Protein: CASIRDREGTGELFF.